This entry concerns a single T cell receptor (beta chain). Antigen: not known. In germline, CDR1 is MNHNY, CDR2 SVGAGI (reference sequence). The CDR3 runs to 14 residues. V trimming: 0 bases; J trimming: 3 bases; junction bases outside the gene matches: 0. This record comes from a study of beta chain features in type 1 diabetes. Regarding the study as a whole: TCRB CDR3s from Type 1 diabetes patients were moderately but significantly shorter in all four CD4+ subsets.

TCRB transcripts that were expressed got sequenced, as all of the isolated RNA had been reverse transcribed. TCRdb's copy holds only in-frame clones and misses some; the assay was immunoSEQ multiplex PCR. The table lists about 260,000 clones, 20% of them singletons. Sequencing was carried out using naive CD4+ T cells from blood. This clonotype originated in a woman aged 35 to 49 with type 1 diabetes. V is TRBV6-6 and J is TRBJ2-5; 8 bases agree with TRBD2. CDR3 nucleotides: TGTGCCAGCAGTTACTCGACTAGCGAAGAGACCCAGTACTTC. It specifies CASSYSTSEETQYF.